This T cell receptor (beta chain) was captured by sequencing in a study of long-term antiretroviral therapy in people with HIV. Concerning this clone itself: Antigen: not known.

Points from the study as a whole: Collection spanned 2004 to 2017; ART regimens may be less effective than current ones.

At the survey level, the v3.0 immunoSEQ assay was run. The table came from immunoSEQ multiplex PCR; TCRdb's copy has only in-frame clones and leaves some out. The repertoire consists of 21,000 or so clones, with around nine tenths occurring once and the leading ten covering 3.5%. This CDR3 has 15 residues. V was cut by 4 bases and J by 2 bases, with 13 bases left in between. CDR1 SGHAT and CDR2 FQDESV come from the germline V gene (reference sequence). This rearrangement joins TRBV11-1 to TRBJ2-3, with D perhaps matching TRBD1 (6 bases). The sequences come from unsorted PBMCs, collected 2.3 years after starting antiretroviral therapy. This TCR was recovered from a man aged 55 to 70 with HIV. CDR3 sequence reads: CASSSRDTATDTQYF. The CDR3 bases are TGTGCCAGCAGCTCCCGGGACACGGCCACAGATACGCAGTATTTT.